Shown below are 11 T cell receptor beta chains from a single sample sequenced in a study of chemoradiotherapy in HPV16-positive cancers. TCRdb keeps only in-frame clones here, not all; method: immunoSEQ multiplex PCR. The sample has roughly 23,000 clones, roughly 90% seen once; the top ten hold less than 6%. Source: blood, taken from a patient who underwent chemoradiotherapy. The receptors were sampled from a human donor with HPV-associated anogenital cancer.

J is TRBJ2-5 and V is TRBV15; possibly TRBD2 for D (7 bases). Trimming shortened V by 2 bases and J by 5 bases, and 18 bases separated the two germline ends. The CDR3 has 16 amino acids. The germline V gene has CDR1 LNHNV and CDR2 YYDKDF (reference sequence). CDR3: CATSRPIGGGFETQYF. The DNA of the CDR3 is TGTGCCACCAGCAGACCGATAGGGGGGGGGTTCGAGACCCAGTACTTC.

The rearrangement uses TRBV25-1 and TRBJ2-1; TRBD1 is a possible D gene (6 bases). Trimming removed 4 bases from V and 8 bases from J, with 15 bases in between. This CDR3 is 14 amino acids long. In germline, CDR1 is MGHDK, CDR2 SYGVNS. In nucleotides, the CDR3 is TGTGCCAGCAGTGGAGGGCCTCAGGGGCATGAGCAGTTCTTC. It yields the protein CASSGGPQGHEQFF.

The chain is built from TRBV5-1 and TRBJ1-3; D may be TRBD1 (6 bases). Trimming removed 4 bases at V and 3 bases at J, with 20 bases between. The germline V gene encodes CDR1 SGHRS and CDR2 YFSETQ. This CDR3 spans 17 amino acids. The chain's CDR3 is CASSLSLTGKLGNTIYF. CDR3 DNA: TGCGCCAGCAGCCTGTCACTTACAGGGAAACTTGGAAACACCATATATTTT.

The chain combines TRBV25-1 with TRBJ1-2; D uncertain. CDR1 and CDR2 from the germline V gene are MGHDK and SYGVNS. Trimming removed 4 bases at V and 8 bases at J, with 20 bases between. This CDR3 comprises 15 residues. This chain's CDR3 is CASSGGPESPRGYTF. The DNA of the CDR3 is TGTGCCAGCAGTGGAGGCCCGGAATCTCCCCGAGGCTACACCTTC.

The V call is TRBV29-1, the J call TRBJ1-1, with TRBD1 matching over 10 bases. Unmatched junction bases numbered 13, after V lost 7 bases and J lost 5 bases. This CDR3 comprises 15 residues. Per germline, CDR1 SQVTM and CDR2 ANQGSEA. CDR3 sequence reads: CSADRGLSIGTEAFF. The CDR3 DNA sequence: TGCAGCGCTGACAGGGGGCTATCGATAGGTACTGAAGCTTTCTTT.

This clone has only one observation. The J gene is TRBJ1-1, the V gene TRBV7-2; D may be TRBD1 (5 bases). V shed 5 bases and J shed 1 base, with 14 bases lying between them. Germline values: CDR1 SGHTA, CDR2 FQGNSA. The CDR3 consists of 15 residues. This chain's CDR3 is CASSPQLGGNTEAFF. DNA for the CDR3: TGTGCCAGCAGCCCCCAGTTGGGGGGGAACACTGAAGCTTTCTTT.

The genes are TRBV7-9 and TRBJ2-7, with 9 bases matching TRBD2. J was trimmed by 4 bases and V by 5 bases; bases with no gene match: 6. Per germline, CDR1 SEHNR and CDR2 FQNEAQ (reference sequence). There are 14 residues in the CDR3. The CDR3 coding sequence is TGTGCCAGCAGCACGAGCGGGGGGCCTTACGAGCAGTACTTC. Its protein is CASSTSGGPYEQYF.

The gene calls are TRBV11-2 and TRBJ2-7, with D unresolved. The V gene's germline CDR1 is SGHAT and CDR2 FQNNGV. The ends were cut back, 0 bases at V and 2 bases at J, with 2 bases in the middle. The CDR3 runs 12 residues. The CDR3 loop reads CASSLETYEQYF. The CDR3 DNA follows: TGTGCCAGCAGCTTAGAAACCTACGAGCAGTACTTC.

CDR3 bases: TGTGCCAGCCTGTTCCAACCCACAGGGAACACTGAAGCTTTCTTT. Translated: CASLFQPTGNTEAFF. V is TRBV2 and J is TRBJ1-1; D possibly corresponds to TRBD1 (5 bases). Trimming removed 8 bases at V and 1 base at J, with 17 bases between. The CDR3 spans 15 residues. Germline V gives CDR1 SNHLY, CDR2 FYNNEI.

In DNA, the CDR3 is TGTGCCAGCAGGCGGGACAGTGCGTGGGAGACCCAGTACTTC. Encoded protein: CASRRDSAWETQYF. This sequence joins TRBV6-6 and TRBJ2-5; tentative D call: TRBD1 (7 bases). This CDR3 is built from 14 residues. Deletions cut 6 bases from V and 5 bases from J, with 16 bases between. Germline V gene sequence: CDR1 MNHNY, CDR2 SVGAGI (reference sequence).

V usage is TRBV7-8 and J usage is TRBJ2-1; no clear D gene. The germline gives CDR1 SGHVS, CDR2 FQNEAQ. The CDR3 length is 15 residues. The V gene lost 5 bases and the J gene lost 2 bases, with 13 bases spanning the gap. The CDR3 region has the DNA TGTGCCAGCAGCCCCTCCCAGTCCCCCTACAATGAGCAGTTCTTC. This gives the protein CASSPSQSPYNEQFF.